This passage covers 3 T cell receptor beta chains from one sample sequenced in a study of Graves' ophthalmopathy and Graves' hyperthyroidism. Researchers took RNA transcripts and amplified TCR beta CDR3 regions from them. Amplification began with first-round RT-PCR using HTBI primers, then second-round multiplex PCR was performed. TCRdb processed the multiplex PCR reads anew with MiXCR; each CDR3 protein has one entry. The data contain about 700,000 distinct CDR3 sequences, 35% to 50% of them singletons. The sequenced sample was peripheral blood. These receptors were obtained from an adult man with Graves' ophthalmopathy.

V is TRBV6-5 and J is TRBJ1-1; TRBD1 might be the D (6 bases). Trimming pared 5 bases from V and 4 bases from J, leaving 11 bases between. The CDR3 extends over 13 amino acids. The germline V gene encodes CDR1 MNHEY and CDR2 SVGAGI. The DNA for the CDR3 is TGTGCCAGCAGTACCGACAGGAGCACTGAAGCTTTCTTT. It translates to CASSTDRSTEAFF.

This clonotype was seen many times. The CDR3 protein is CASSTGLGTYEQYF. The CDR3 bases are TGTGCCAGCAGCACGGGACTAGGCACATACGAGCAGTACTTC. The V gene is TRBV2, the J gene TRBJ2-7; 8 nucleotides agree with TRBD2. With 6 bases clipped from V and 4 bases from J, the junction kept 8 bases outside the gene matches. Germline V gives CDR1 SNHLY, CDR2 FYNNEI. The CDR3 sequence is 14 residues long.

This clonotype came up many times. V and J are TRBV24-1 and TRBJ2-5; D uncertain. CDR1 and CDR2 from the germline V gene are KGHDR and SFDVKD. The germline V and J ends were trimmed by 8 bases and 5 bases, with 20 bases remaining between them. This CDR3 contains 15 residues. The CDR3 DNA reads TGTGCCACCACTGGAGTTGAAGGTTGTTGGGAGACCCAGTACTTC. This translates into CATTGVEGCWETQYF.